The entry below gives a single T cell receptor (beta chain) sequence along with its context. Generated by immunoSEQ multiplex PCR, the TCRdb table keeps only in-frame clones and is missing some. The repertoire includes approximately 59,000 clones, about 95% of them detected once, and roughly 3.1% sits in the top ten. This record belongs to a study of technical replicates of blood from several donors. The ends lost 7 bases at V and 0 bases at J; junction bases unmatched: 5. The CDR3 totals 14 residues. Looked up from germline, CDR1 is SGHNT and CDR2 is YYREEE (reference sequence). The sequenced material came from PBMCs. The sequence came from a human donor in good health. Some clones in this sample may be carry-over from other donors' samples. The chain has TRBV5-4 and TRBJ2-7; 9 bases align to TRBD1. CDR3 nucleotide sequence: TGTGCCAGCGCCACAGGGGGCAGCTCCTACGAGCAGTACTTC. Encoded protein: CASATGGSSYEQYF.